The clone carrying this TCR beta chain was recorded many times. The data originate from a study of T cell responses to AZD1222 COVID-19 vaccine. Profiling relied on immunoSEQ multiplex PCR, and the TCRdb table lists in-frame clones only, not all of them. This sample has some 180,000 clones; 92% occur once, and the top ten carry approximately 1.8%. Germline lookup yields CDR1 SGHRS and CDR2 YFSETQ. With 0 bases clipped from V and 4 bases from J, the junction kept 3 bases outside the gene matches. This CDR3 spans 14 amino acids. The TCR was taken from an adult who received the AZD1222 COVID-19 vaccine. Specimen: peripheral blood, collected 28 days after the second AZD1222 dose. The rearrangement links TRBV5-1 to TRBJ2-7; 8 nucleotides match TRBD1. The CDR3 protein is CASSLAQGAYEQYF. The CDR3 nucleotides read TGCGCCAGCAGCTTGGCGCAGGGGGCGTACGAGCAGTACTTC.